The 15 T cell receptor beta chains below all came from one sample that was sequenced in a study of shared clonotypes between healthy human individuals (dated by TCRdb to 2018 to 2020). CD8 naive samples were CD45RO-negative cells positively selected for CCR7, giving a CD45RA+CCR7+ population that excluded TemRA cells. The method was the immunoSEQ multiplex PCR assay. TCRdb obtained this table from immuneACCESS and retained in-frame rearrangements with V and J assigned. These tables miss some clones; where compared with another copy, unresolved V genes account for less than half of the shortfall, and the remainder is unexplained. The sample table lists hundreds of thousands of clones, 85% to 95% of them with a count of one. The top ten constitute over 0.09% of the sample. The sample consisted of naive CD8+ T cells sorted from blood. Reading the label with the study, this specimen's cell subset or site is: CD45RA+CCR7+. The receptor set was obtained from a woman in her twenties or thirties in good health.

The chain links TRBV30 to TRBJ2-5; D is unresolved. V lost 2 bases to trimming and J lost 2 bases, with 18 bases between them. The CDR3 runs 16 residues. Germline values: CDR1 GTSNPN, CDR2 SVGIG (reference sequence). The CDR3 is CAWSIRTQWFQETQYF. The CDR3 nucleotides read TGTGCCTGGAGTATAAGGACGCAGTGGTTTCAAGAGACCCAGTACTTC.

J is TRBJ1-3 and V is TRBV15; D is perhaps TRBD1 (5 bases). Germline V gene sequence: CDR1 LNHNV, CDR2 YYDKDF (reference sequence). Trimming pared 3 bases from V and 8 bases from J, leaving 11 bases between. The CDR3 has 13 residues. CDR3 protein: CATSSTEGDTIYF. The CDR3 DNA sequence: TGTGCCACCAGCAGTACGGAAGGGGACACCATATATTTT.

The rearrangement uses TRBV5-4 and TRBJ2-6; D tentatively fits TRBD1 or TRBD2 (7 bases each). This CDR3 spans 19 amino acids. Germline V CDR1 and CDR2: SGHNT, YYREEE (reference sequence). Trimming removed 0 bases at V and 3 bases at J, with 19 bases between. The CDR3 region is CASSLDRAGGLSGANVLTF. CDR3 bases: TGTGCCAGCAGCTTGGACAGGGCAGGGGGACTAAGTGGGGCCAACGTCCTGACTTTC.

This sequence joins TRBV19 and TRBJ2-1; possible D gene TRBD2, 5 bases. Trimming took 3 bases from V and 3 from J, leaving 9 bases between them. From germline, CDR1 is LNHDA and CDR2 SQIVND (reference sequence). CDR3 size: 14 residues. The CDR3 coding sequence is TGTGCCAGTAGTATTGGTGACTACTACAATGAGCAGTTCTTC. Translating it yields CASSIGDYYNEQFF.

J is TRBJ2-3 and V is TRBV4-1, with no clear D. The germline gives CDR1 MGHRA, CDR2 YSYEKL. V lost 0 bases and J lost 2, with 6 bases in between. There are 14 residues in the CDR3. The DNA for the CDR3 is TGCGCCAGCAGCCAAGACTCTCCCACAGATACGCAGTATTTT. It is translated as CASSQDSPTDTQYF.

This sequence joins TRBV13 and TRBJ1-3, with D possibly TRBD1 on 5 matching bases. CDR1 and CDR2 from the germline V gene are PRHDT and FYEKMQ (reference sequence). This CDR3 has 14 amino acids. The V and J ends lost 2 bases and 3 bases respectively, with 8 bases between them. The CDR3 is CASSLWGVGNTIYF. The CDR3 DNA reads TGTGCCAGCAGCTTATGGGGGGTTGGAAACACCATATATTTT.

The J gene is TRBJ1-1, the V gene TRBV28; D remains ambiguous. There are 13 residues in the CDR3. CDR1 MDHEN and CDR2 SYDVKM come from the germline V gene. V gave up 5 bases and J gave up 5 bases, with 12 bases separating them. CDR3: CASSTRPSTEAFF. The CDR3 nucleotides read TGTGCCAGCAGTACCAGACCTTCGACTGAAGCTTTCTTT.

This clone has only one observation. The V and J genes are TRBV29-1 and TRBJ2-2, with 9 nucleotides matching TRBD2. The CDR3 has 19 amino acids. Unmatched junction bases numbered 21, after V lost 8 bases and J lost 2 bases. Germline assignment: CDR1 SQVTM and CDR2 ANQGSEA. The CDR3 here is CSLNRGKAGGLFNTGELFF. The CDR3 region has the DNA TGCAGCCTCAATCGGGGTAAAGCGGGAGGTCTTTTTAACACCGGGGAGCTGTTTTTT.

This chain links TRBV28 with TRBJ2-7; maybe TRBD1 (6 bases). Germline V gene lookup returns CDR1 MDHEN and CDR2 SYDVKM. CDR3 size: 13 residues. Between the trimmed V and J ends, which lost 5 bases and 3 bases, there was a span of 11 bases. This chain's CDR3 is CASSPGQIYEQYF. The CDR3 region has the DNA TGTGCCAGCAGTCCGGGACAAATCTACGAGCAGTACTTC.

V is TRBV27 and J is TRBJ1-4; D is possibly TRBD1 (6 bases). Per the germline V gene, CDR1 is MNHEY and CDR2 is SMNVEV (reference sequence). V was pared by 4 bases and J by 4 bases, with 10 bases between. This CDR3 is built from 14 residues. DNA of the CDR3: TGTGCCAGCAGTTCCGGACAGCATAATGAAAAACTGTTTTTT. This translates into CASSSGQHNEKLFF.

The genes are TRBV7-9 and TRBJ1-2; D is uncertain. In germline, CDR1 is SEHNR, CDR2 FQNEAQ (reference sequence). CDR3 size: 14 residues. Trimming removed 1 base at V and 4 bases at J, with 10 bases between. For the CDR3, the DNA is TGTGCCAGCAGCTTAGGGCAGGCGACCTATGGCTACACCTTC. It specifies CASSLGQATYGYTF.

The chain combines TRBV27 with TRBJ2-1; unclear D gene. Germline loops: CDR1 MNHEY, CDR2 SMNVEV (reference sequence). V was shortened by 5 bases and J by 1 base, with 12 bases between the two germline ends. CDR3 length equals 15 residues. CDR3 protein: CASSPAADSYNEQFF. The DNA for the CDR3 is TGTGCCAGCAGTCCCGCAGCCGATTCCTACAATGAGCAGTTCTTC.

The chain uses TRBV15 and TRBJ2-1, with TRBD2 matching 9 bases. CDR3 length equals 16 residues. Losses at the gene ends were 2 bases for V and 2 bases for J; bases not matched to a gene: 4. Germline values: CDR1 LNHNV, CDR2 YYDKDF (reference sequence). The CDR3 sequence: CATSRPKREAYNEQFF. The CDR3 coding sequence is TGTGCCACCAGCAGACCCAAGCGGGAGGCCTACAATGAGCAGTTCTTC.

The chain is built from TRBV5-6 and TRBJ2-7; D may be TRBD1 (6 bases). Germline CDR1 reads SGHDT; CDR2 reads YYEEEE. The length of the CDR3 is 14 residues. Trimming shortened V by 3 bases and J by 2 bases, and 12 bases separated the two germline ends. This chain's CDR3 is CASSWDKSTYEQYF. The DNA for the CDR3 is TGTGCCAGCAGCTGGGACAAGTCGACCTACGAGCAGTACTTC.

This clone was found once. J is TRBJ1-2 and V is TRBV4-2; 7 bases are a match to TRBD1. CDR1 and CDR2 from the germline V gene are LGHNA and YNFKEQ. V was pared by 2 bases and J by 8 bases, with 17 bases of the junction left unmatched. The CDR3 spans 17 residues. CDR3 loop: CASSQRSPQGGAEGYTF. The CDR3, as DNA: TGTGCCAGCAGCCAACGGTCCCCCCAGGGGGGCGCTGAGGGCTACACCTTC.